Presented here are 25 T cell receptor beta chains from one specimen sequenced in a study of shared clonotypes between healthy human individuals. Sequenced by immunoSEQ multiplex PCR; TCRdb stores in-frame clones only, minus some. The table records 2 million to 2.5 million clones, approximately 94% of them present only once. Naive CD8 cells were CD45RO-negative, positively selected for CCR7, excluding terminally differentiated effector memory CD45RA+ cells. Sequencing was performed on naive CD8+ T cells from PBMCs. Receptors originate from a man aged 18 to 30 in good health. Some clones in this sample may be carry-over from other donors' samples.

This sequence joins TRBV20-1 and TRBJ1-2, with no clear D. There are 11 residues in the CDR3. Germline V gene data show CDR1 as DFQATT and CDR2 as SNEGSKA (reference sequence). V lost 0 bases and J lost 8, with 7 bases in between. The CDR3 protein is CSARDREGYTF. The CDR3 DNA is TGCAGTGCTAGAGATCGGGAGGGCTACACCTTC.

The genes are TRBV27 and TRBJ2-7; D might be TRBD2 (5 bases). The CDR3 loop spans 13 amino acids. V was trimmed by 6 bases and J by 4 bases, leaving 13 bases between them. Germline V gives CDR1 MNHEY, CDR2 SMNVEV (reference sequence). The CDR3 reads CASSPGRRYEQYF. DNA for the CDR3: TGTGCCAGCAGCCCCGGACGGAGGTACGAGCAGTACTTC.

The DNA of the CDR3 is TGCGCCAGCAGCCATCACAGGGGGCCCGAGCAGTACTTC. The encoded protein is CASSHHRGPEQYF. The V call is TRBV4-1, the J call TRBJ2-7, with 9 bases lining up with TRBD1. Unmatched junction bases numbered 3, after V lost 3 bases and J lost 6 bases. The CDR3 is 13 residues long. Germline lookup yields CDR1 MGHRA and CDR2 YSYEKL.

A single count supports this clone. The genes are TRBV28 and TRBJ2-7, with TRBD1 as a possible D gene (6 bases). V was shortened by 3 bases and J by 4 bases, with 13 bases between the two germline ends. CDR1 and CDR2 (germline): MDHEN, SYDVKM. This CDR3 contains 14 residues. The CDR3 sequence is CASSFRRTEYEQYF. CDR3 bases: TGTGCCAGCAGTTTTCGGCGGACAGAGTACGAGCAGTACTTC.

This chain links TRBV5-1 with TRBJ2-1; 8 positions match TRBD1. V shed 6 bases and J 4 bases; nucleotides not matched to a gene: 12. Germline lookup yields CDR1 SGHRS and CDR2 YFSETQ. This CDR3 is built from 16 residues. Here the CDR3 reads CASIFRPGQAYNEQFF. CDR3 DNA sequence: TGCGCCAGCATATTTAGACCGGGACAGGCATACAATGAGCAGTTCTTC.

DNA of the CDR3: TGTGCCAGCAGTTTTTTCCCAGGGGCGTACGAGCAGTACTTC. It translates to CASSFFPGAYEQYF. This chain joins TRBV27 and TRBJ2-7; D is possibly TRBD1 (6 bases). Deletions cut 3 bases from V and 4 bases from J, with 13 bases between. The germline gives CDR1 MNHEY, CDR2 SMNVEV (reference sequence). This CDR3 comprises 14 residues.

This chain connects TRBV7-6 to TRBJ2-7; 7 bases fit TRBD1. This CDR3 comprises 15 residues. J gave up 0 bases and V 5 bases, and 7 bases lay outside the gene matches. The V gene's germline CDR1 is SGHVS and CDR2 FNYEAQ. CDR3 bases: TGTGCCAGCAGCCCTGGACAGGACCTCTCCTACGAGCAGTACTTC. This gives the protein CASSPGQDLSYEQYF.

The chain carries TRBV13 and TRBJ2-7, with D perhaps TRBD1 or TRBD2 (5 bases each). This CDR3 is built from 16 residues. V shed 4 bases and J shed 2 bases, with 18 bases lying between them. The germline CDR1 and CDR2 sequences are PRHDT and FYEKMQ (reference sequence). This CDR3 reads CASSSNQGGGTYEQYF. In nucleotides, the CDR3 is TGTGCCAGCAGCTCCAACCAGGGTGGGGGTACCTACGAGCAGTACTTC.

The chain joins TRBV7-3 to TRBJ2-3; no definite D call. Germline CDR1 SGHTA, CDR2 FQGTGA. This CDR3 region has 15 residues. V was pared by 3 bases and J by 3 bases, with 13 bases between. CDR3 nucleotides: TGTGCCAGCAGCTTGATCGCGACAACGACAGATACGCAGTATTTT. Its translation is CASSLIATTTDTQYF.

For this clone: In the same sample, other DNA sequences code for this CDR3. The CDR3 protein is CASSLGSGYEQYF. CDR3 DNA sequence: TGTGCCAGCAGCTTGGGGAGCGGCTACGAGCAGTACTTC. The chain links TRBV5-6 to TRBJ2-7; D possibly corresponds to TRBD2 (5 bases). This CDR3 has 13 residues. The germline V and J ends were trimmed by 0 bases and 3 bases, with 7 bases remaining between them. Germline values: CDR1 SGHDT, CDR2 YYEEEE.

The V gene is TRBV9, the J gene TRBJ1-1, with D unresolved. The CDR3 covers 14 residues. Germline lookup yields CDR1 SGDLS and CDR2 YYNGEE. V was clipped by 4 bases and J by 5 bases, with 15 bases between them. CDR3 protein: CASSFDGKGTEAFF. DNA of the CDR3: TGTGCCAGCAGCTTCGACGGGAAGGGAACTGAAGCTTTCTTT. Filled out from reference TRBV9 and TRBJ1-1, the complete variable domain reads DSGVTQTPKHLITATGQRVTLRCSPRSGDLSVYWYQQSLDQGLQFLIQYYNGEERAKGNILERFSAQQFPDLHSELNLSSLELGDSALYFCASSFDGKGTEAFFGQGTRLTVV.

The chain joins TRBV7-7 to TRBJ2-3; no clear D. The V end was cut by 1 base, the J end by 1 base, with 6 bases between. Germline CDR1 reads SSHAT; CDR2 reads FNYEAQ (reference sequence). The CDR3 sequence is 14 residues long. The CDR3 protein is CASSLGYGTDTQYF. In nucleotides, the CDR3 is TGTGCCAGCAGCTTAGGGTACGGCACAGATACGCAGTATTTT.

This clone was observed a single time. The V gene is TRBV6-1, the J gene TRBJ1-1; 9 positions match TRBD1. The V and J ends lost 6 bases and 6 bases, in that order; junction bases with no gene match: 8. This CDR3 contains 14 residues. Germline-derived CDR1 and CDR2 are MNHNS and SASEGT. CDR3 in amino acids: CASRADRGFAEAFF. The CDR3 DNA is TGTGCCAGCAGAGCCGACAGGGGGTTCGCTGAAGCTTTCTTT.

This rearrangement joins TRBV19 to TRBJ2-7; 11 nucleotides align to TRBD2. Trimming cost V 10 bases and J 1 base; bases outside gene matches: 9. This CDR3 has 15 amino acids. CDR1 and CDR2 (germline): LNHDA, SQIVND (reference sequence). CDR3: CATKSGLAASYEQYF. The CDR3 nucleotides are TGTGCCACCAAGTCGGGACTAGCGGCTTCCTACGAGCAGTACTTC.

The chain uses TRBV14 and TRBJ2-1, with D maybe TRBD1 (5 bases). The CDR3 loop spans 14 amino acids. CDR1 and CDR2 from the germline V gene are SGHDN and FVKESK. Trimming left V 0 bases short and J 9 bases short, with 12 bases between. The CDR3 loop is CASSQEVREGEQFF. The CDR3 coding sequence is TGTGCCAGCAGCCAAGAGGTCAGGGAAGGTGAGCAGTTCTTC.

The J gene is TRBJ2-1, the V gene TRBV4-3, with a possible D match to TRBD2 (5 bases). The CDR3 has 14 residues. In germline, CDR1 is LGHNA, CDR2 YSLEER. The V gene lost 0 bases and the J gene lost 12 bases, with 15 bases spanning the gap. CDR3 sequence reads: CASSQDRSGSGQFF. The CDR3 DNA follows: TGCGCCAGCAGCCAAGATAGGTCGGGGTCGGGGCAGTTCTTC.

The V and J genes are TRBV11-2 and TRBJ2-3; D assignment may be TRBD1 or TRBD2 (5 bases each). CDR1 and CDR2 (germline): SGHAT, FQNNGV. The V gene lost 0 bases and the J gene lost 6 bases, with 7 bases spanning the gap. The CDR3 has 13 amino acids. Written as DNA, the CDR3 is TGTGCCAGCAGCTTAGATTGGGGGGATACGCAGTATTTT. Its translation: CASSLDWGDTQYF. Supplemented by reference TRBV11-2 and TRBJ2-3, the full variable domain reads EAGVAQSPRYKIIEKRQSVAFWCNPISGHATLYWYQQILGQGPKLLIQFQNNGVVDDSQLPKDRFSAERLKGVDSTLKIQPAKLEDSAVYLCASSLDWGDTQYFGPGTRLTVL.

The chain recombines TRBV11-2 with TRBJ2-7; the D call may be TRBD1 or TRBD2 (5 bases each). In germline, CDR1 is SGHAT, CDR2 FQNNGV. The CDR3 has 15 amino acids. The V end was cut by 1 base, the J end by 1 base, with 11 bases between. In DNA, the CDR3 is TGTGCCAGCAGCTTAGGGGGGAGCCTTTCCTACGAGCAGTACTTC. Translation gives CASSLGGSLSYEQYF.

The V gene is TRBV5-1, the J gene TRBJ2-1; 12 bases align to TRBD2. Germline V gene data show CDR1 as SGHRS and CDR2 as YFSETQ. After removal of 4 bases from V and 9 bases from J, the junction contained 11 bases not matched to a gene. The CDR3 loop spans 16 amino acids. DNA of the CDR3: TGCGCCAGCAGCCTCCGACTAGCGGGAGAAGGAGCTGAGCAGTTCTTC. It encodes CASSLRLAGEGAEQFF.

J is TRBJ2-1 and V is TRBV10-1; no reliable D call. Trimming cost V 6 bases and J 15 bases, with 9 bases left between them. CDR3 length equals 9 residues. CDR1 WNHNN and CDR2 SYGVQD come from the germline V gene (reference sequence). The CDR3 spells CASSHRPFF. As DNA, the CDR3 is TGCGCCAGCAGCCACCGTCCGTTCTTC.

The chain uses TRBV5-1 and TRBJ2-4, with TRBD2 matching over 11 bases. Germline V lookup: CDR1 SGHRS, CDR2 YFSETQ. The V and J ends lost 0 bases and 1 base, in that order; junction bases with no gene match: 9. CDR3 length: 19 amino acids. The CDR3: CASSLGGLAEFGAKNIQYF. Here the CDR3 DNA reads TGCGCCAGCAGCTTGGGGGGACTAGCGGAATTCGGGGCCAAAAACATTCAGTACTTC.

V is TRBV27 and J is TRBJ2-1, with 9 bases aligning to TRBD2. V lost 3 bases, J lost 5 bases, and 5 bases stayed unmatched. Per germline, CDR1 MNHEY and CDR2 SMNVEV (reference sequence). This CDR3 is 15 amino acids long. Written as DNA, the CDR3 is TGTGCCAGCAGTTTTTTGCGGGAGGGGAACAATGAGCAGTTCTTC. It specifies CASSFLREGNNEQFF.

V and J are TRBV19 and TRBJ2-7; a possible D gene is TRBD2 (6 bases). CDR3 length: 14 amino acids. Germline CDR1 LNHDA, CDR2 SQIVND (reference sequence). V dropped 1 base and J dropped 3 bases, with 10 bases sitting between them. The CDR3 loop reads CASSIGGNFYEQYF. The CDR3 nucleotides read TGTGCCAGTAGTATAGGCGGGAACTTCTACGAGCAGTACTTC.

The V and J genes are TRBV27 and TRBJ2-1, with TRBD2 identical over 9 bases. The J segment lost 6 bases and the V segment lost 6 bases, leaving 12 bases of the junction unmatched. CDR3 length: 16 residues. Per the germline V gene, CDR1 is MNHEY and CDR2 is SMNVEV (reference sequence). In DNA form, the CDR3 reads TGTGCCAGCAGAGACTCCGGGACTAGCAATCTCAATGAGCAGTTCTTC. Protein product: CASRDSGTSNLNEQFF.

The DNA of the CDR3 is TGCGCCAGCAGCTTGGCCCGGCCGGGTGGTGGCGGGGAGCTGTTTTTT. As protein: CASSLARPGGGGELFF. V is TRBV5-1 and J is TRBJ2-2; no reliable D call. The ends were cut back, 0 bases at V and 7 bases at J, with 16 bases in the middle. The CDR3 totals 16 residues. The germline V gene encodes CDR1 SGHRS and CDR2 YFSETQ.